This passage covers 3 T cell receptor beta chains from one sample sequenced in a study of cytomegalovirus exposure and HLA in healthy donors. This PCR relied on a set of 60 Vbeta primers and 13 Jbeta primers. Data came from immunoSEQ multiplex PCR; TCRdb stores just in-frame clones and leaves some out. Of approximately 85,000 clones in the sample, under 90% are singletons; the top ten hold about 32%. The specimen was PBMCs. These receptor sequences come from a man aged 50-59 years in good health and CMV-seropositive.

The rearrangement links TRBV2 to TRBJ2-2; 10 nucleotides match TRBD1. The germline gives CDR1 SNHLY, CDR2 FYNNEI. Germline trimming cut 7 bases from V and 5 bases from J; bases unmatched to any gene: 10. The CDR3 contains 16 residues. The CDR3 reads CASNSDPGQGTGELFF. CDR3 bases: TGTGCCAGCAACTCCGATCCGGGACAGGGGACCGGGGAGCTGTTTTTT.

The CDR3 DNA follows: TGTGCCAGTAGTATAGGCAGGGACACTGAAGCTTTCTTT. It is translated as CASSIGRDTEAFF. The J gene is TRBJ1-1, the V gene TRBV19; tentatively, D is TRBD1 (5 bases). This CDR3 comprises 13 residues. V dropped 1 base and J dropped 3 bases, with 6 bases sitting between them. Germline CDR1 LNHDA, CDR2 SQIVND (reference sequence).

The genes are TRBV19 and TRBJ2-2, with TRBD2 identical over 9 bases. CDR3 length equals 14 residues. The V gene end was trimmed by 2 bases and the J gene end by 13 bases; junction bases not matched to a gene: 8. Germline loops: CDR1 LNHDA, CDR2 SQIVND (reference sequence). The CDR3 sequence: CASSISGGRAALFF. CDR3 nucleotides: TGTGCCAGTAGTATATCGGGCGGGAGGGCCGCGCTGTTTTTT.